This T cell receptor (beta chain) was captured by sequencing in a study of blood T cell repertoires in COVID-19. Profiled with immunoSEQ multiplex PCR; TCRdb holds only in-frame clones, not every one. The data hold more than 100,000 clones, with under 90% observed a single time. V shed 9 bases and J shed 4 bases, with 13 bases lying between them. The CDR3 spans 13 residues. The genes are TRBV23-1 and TRBJ2-1; D ambiguous. TRBV23-1 is an ORF, and what it does is uncertain. The receptor was isolated from a woman aged 70-85 years with acute or convalescent COVID-19. Sequencing was carried out using peripheral blood. The CDR3 nucleotides read TGCGCCAGTGTTGTAGATCCTTACAATGAGCAGTTCTTC. Its translation is CASVVDPYNEQFF.